Listed here is a single T cell receptor beta chain. Its antigen remains unidentified. Per-base quality was not reported, and no clone a single base away is much larger than it. The germline V gene supplies CDR1 SGHAT and CDR2 FQNNGV. The CDR3 numbers 13 residues from cysteine through phenylalanine. Here the CDR3 DNA is all that survives: 39 bases in frame from base 1. The V end loses 0 bases and the J end loses 10 bases, and a stretch of 10 bases separates them. The sample's time point label, in plain terms: blood 2 weeks post-SBRT. The sample's treatment or condition label is to be understood as: 15 Gy SBRT to primary tumor, nephrectomy 4 weeks later. To follow tumor-enriched clonotypes, peripheral blood was collected serially from radiation-treated patients at baseline and again at 2 weeks and 4 weeks after SBRT. Every patient's renal cell carcinoma showed clear cell pathology. The QIAamp DNA Blood Mini Kit (Qiagen) was used to prepare genomic DNA for TCR sequencing. Only samples passing all quality control checks were included in the analyses.

This specimen comes from a study of radiation and T cells in renal cell carcinoma (TCRdb year 2020). In terms of the full investigation: Samples came from a clinical trial, in which primary renal cell carcinomas received 15 Gy stereotactic body radiation therapy followed by nephrectomy 4 weeks later. A total of 50 to 60 samples underwent TCR beta sequencing, made up of around 26 tumors and roughly 27 peripheral blood samples. A total of 4,016,671 unique CDR3 nucleotide sequences, encoding 2.5 million to 3 million unique CDR3 amino acid sequences, were found across all 53 samples.

The paper's findings and limits, for the study overall: Because the trial had a single-armed design, the trial could not examine how radiation dose or scheduling affected the TCR repertoire. In blood, the top tumor clonotypes increased from baseline to 2 weeks after radiation and then shrank by 4 weeks, which suggests a temporary expansion of tumor-resident clones. Tracking of blood repertoire dynamics stopped at about 4 weeks after treatment, with no follow-up past that point. Because no pretreatment tumor biopsies were available, whether clonotypes were present in the tumor at baseline could not be determined.

TCR beta libraries were generated from genomic DNA with the immunoSEQ kit, following the manufacturer's recommendations. Library preparation used a first multiplex PCR with proprietary primers, then a second PCR adding unique barcodes, with bead cleanups after each round. A positive control reaction and a negative control reaction, both provided in the kit, were run with every batch of samples. The final libraries were assessed on an Agilent 4200 TapeStation D1000 ScreenTape, pooled by volume, and quantified by qPCR. Sequencing ran on an Illumina NextSeq500 with a MidOutput 150-cycle cartridge, using 156 Read1 and 15 Index1 cycles with kit custom primers. The pooled library was loaded at approximately 0.97 pM with about 20% PhiX control spiked in. Processing in the source paper ran as follows. The vendor-processed data were analyzed in R, and a clonotype was defined as all T cells that share the same CDR3 nucleotide sequence. For clone abundance analyses, frequencies were normalized to the 10,000 most abundant clones per sample. Before analysis, public T cell clones were removed, and these numbered fewer than six per sample on average. A difference in abundance of at least 32-fold between compartments was used to define tumor-enriched and baseline blood-enriched clonotypes. A beta-binomial differential abundance model was used to identify clonotypes that were expanded or contracted between blood time points. Tumor-blood repertoire similarity was measured with the Baroni-Urbani and Buser coefficient, and groups were compared using two-tailed Wilcoxon tests in R. The source is immuneACCESS, and TCRdb retained only in-frame sequences with V and J called. Part of the clones is not carried over; for the studies checked, unresolved V genes explain less than half of this, and the remainder is unexplained. The V and J calls and clone size were taken over from that table, and D and trimming were inferred from the DNA. Counted in this sample were tens of thousands of clones; about 86% of them appeared once. The top ten clones comprise 22% of the sample.

This receptor was taken from a woman between 45 and 60 years old with renal cell carcinoma. The rearrangement joined TRBV11-2 to TRBJ2-1, with no confident D gene call. The sequencing here drew on blood, taken from a patient whose treatment included radiotherapy and nephrectomy. The nucleotide sequence reads TGTGCCAGCAGCTTAGATATCAGCCCCGAGCAGTTCTTC. Translated, this gives CASSLDISPEQFF.